The sequence of this T cell receptor (beta chain) was determined in a study of blood T cell repertoires in COVID-19. Assay used: immunoSEQ multiplex PCR; TCRdb lists only in-frame clones, some missing. The sample holds fewer than 350,000 clones, less than 90% seen once. The V gene's germline CDR1 is SGHRS and CDR2 YFSETQ. J lost 4 bases, V lost 5 bases, and 5 bases had no gene match. CDR3 length: 14 residues. The rearrangement uses TRBV5-1 and TRBJ1-4, with TRBD1 matching over 7 bases. The source material was peripheral blood. The receptor comes from a woman in her thirties with COVID-19, enrolled during active disease. The CDR3 here is CASSSQGNNEKLFF. Here the CDR3 DNA reads TGCGCCAGCAGTTCACAGGGGAATAATGAAAAACTGTTTTTT.